A single sample is the source of the 22 T cell receptor beta chains below, sequenced in a study of persistence of HIV-infected CD4 T cells. No antigens are known for them. Cells were stimulated with overlapping HIV-1 Gag 15-mer peptides. CD40L/CD69 double-negative CD45RO-high memory CD4+ T cells were collected. The immunoSEQ assay was version 4, run in survey mode. Sequencing used immunoSEQ multiplex PCR; TCRdb keeps in-frame clones, though not all of them. The data show about 33,000 clones, approximately 78% seen once. Sequenced here: cultured CD4+ T cells from PBMCs, sampled from a patient who received antiretroviral therapy. The receptors originated from an adult with HIV. The donor label of this sample is uncertain.

The chain links TRBV7-2 to TRBJ1-5, with D perhaps matching TRBD1 (6 bases). CDR1 is SGHTA, CDR2 FQGNSA, per germline. Trimming cost V 3 bases and J 1 base, with 7 bases left between them. The CDR3 loop spans 14 amino acids. The CDR3 loop is CASSLGTSNQPQHF. CDR3 nucleotides: TGTGCCAGCAGCTTGGGGACAAGCAATCAGCCCCAGCATTTT.

The chain employs TRBV7-9 and TRBJ1-4; D is uncertain. Germline assignment: CDR1 SEHNR and CDR2 FQNEAQ (reference sequence). The germline V and J ends were trimmed by 3 bases and 5 bases, with 10 bases remaining between them. The CDR3 totals 14 residues. CDR3 protein: CASSFFGENEKLFF. The DNA for the CDR3 is TGTGCCAGCAGCTTCTTTGGAGAGAATGAAAAACTGTTTTTT.

This chain joins TRBV2 and TRBJ1-1; TRBD1 matches 7 bases. V trimming: 4 bases; J trimming: 2 bases; junction bases outside the gene matches: 4. Germline loops: CDR1 SNHLY, CDR2 FYNNEI. CDR3 length: 14 amino acids. CDR3 region: CASSVEGANTEAFF. In nucleotides, the CDR3 is TGTGCCAGCAGTGTTGAGGGGGCTAACACTGAAGCTTTCTTT.

The rearrangement links TRBV5-4 to TRBJ1-2, with TRBD1 as a possible D gene (5 bases). Trimming shortened V by 0 bases and J by 4 bases, and 13 bases separated the two germline ends. From germline, CDR1 is SGHNT and CDR2 YYREEE (reference sequence). The CDR3 extends over 15 amino acids. The CDR3 sequence: CASSLVGREGYGYTF. CDR3 DNA sequence: TGTGCCAGCAGCTTGGTGGGGCGGGAGGGCTATGGCTACACCTTC.

V and J are TRBV18 and TRBJ2-1; D not certain. Trimming removed 2 bases from V and 5 bases from J, with 22 bases in between. Per germline, CDR1 KGHSH and CDR2 LQKENI. The CDR3 consists of 18 residues. The CDR3 bases are TGTGCCAGCTCACCAATCTACCAAAGGCTTCCTCCTAACAATGAGCAGTTCTTC. Translation: CASSPIYQRLPPNNEQFF.

Notes on this clone: One end of the junction varies from germline; a read error may be responsible. This rearrangement joins TRBV10-3 to TRBJ1-4; 7 positions match TRBD1. This CDR3 is built from 13 residues. Looked up from germline, CDR1 is ENHRY and CDR2 is SYGVKD. Here the CDR3 reads CAVRGTEFEKLFF. CDR3 DNA: TGTGCCGTCAGGGGGACCGAGTTTGAAAAACTGTTTTTT.

This clone showed up just once. Other DNA sequences in the same sample also yield this CDR3. V is TRBV5-1 and J is TRBJ1-2; D is perhaps TRBD1 (5 bases). Germline V gene lookup returns CDR1 SGHRS and CDR2 YFSETQ. CDR3 length: 14 amino acids. V lost 4 bases, J lost 4 bases, and 14 bases lay in between. CDR3 nucleotides: TGCGCCAGCAGCCTCGAGGGGTTGGGCTATGGCTACACCTTC. It encodes CASSLEGLGYGYTF.

V usage is TRBV6-5 and J usage is TRBJ1-1; TRBD1 is a possible D gene (6 bases). Germline CDR1 is MNHEY and CDR2 is SVGAGI. This CDR3 contains 13 residues. Trimming pared 6 bases from V and 3 bases from J, leaving 11 bases between. The CDR3 loop reads CASSYKGDTEAFF. CDR3 sequence (DNA): TGTGCCAGCAGCTATAAGGGGGACACTGAAGCTTTCTTT.

This chain uses TRBV6-5 with TRBJ2-2; TRBD2 matches at 7 bases. V trimming: 10 bases; J trimming: 0 bases; junction bases outside the gene matches: 5. In germline, CDR1 is MNHEY, CDR2 SVGAGI. This CDR3 contains 14 residues. Here the CDR3 DNA reads TGTGCCACGGAGCGGGAAACGAACACCGGGGAGCTGTTTTTT. This sequence encodes CATERETNTGELFF.

The chain uses TRBV7-9 and TRBJ1-4; D is possibly TRBD1 (6 bases). V lost 1 base to trimming and J lost 7 bases, with 13 bases between them. This CDR3 has 15 amino acids. Germline V gene sequence: CDR1 SEHNR, CDR2 FQNEAQ (reference sequence). CDR3 nucleotides: TGTGCCAGCAGCTTAGGACAGGTCGGAGGTGAAAAACTGTTTTTT. Its translation: CASSLGQVGGEKLFF.

On this clone itself: Compared with germline, one end of the junction differs, possibly owing to a read error. The genes are TRBV7-7 and TRBJ2-5; 8 bases are shared with TRBD1. The germline CDR1 and CDR2 sequences are SSHAT and FNYEAQ (reference sequence). The CDR3 totals 15 residues. The CDR3 DNA sequence: TGTGCTAGCAGCTTAGTCGGGACAGGAGCAGAGACCCAGTACTTC. This codes for CASSLVGTGAETQYF.

The rearrangement joins TRBV6-1 to TRBJ2-1; D ambiguous. The ends were cut back, 1 base at V and 9 bases at J, with 10 bases in the middle. CDR3 length: 13 amino acids. Germline CDR1 is MNHNS and CDR2 is SASEGT. The CDR3 bases are TGTGCCAGCAGTGAAGTCAGGCGCGGTGAGCAGTTCTTC. Amino acids: CASSEVRRGEQFF.

The chain employs TRBV7-2 and TRBJ2-1, with a weak D call TRBD1 (6 bases). V gave up 1 base and J gave up 0 bases, with 10 bases separating them. The germline gives CDR1 SGHTA, CDR2 FQGNSA. The CDR3 loop spans 16 amino acids. CDR3 nucleotide sequence: TGTGCCAGCAGCTTAGTAGGGACAAGCTCCTACAATGAGCAGTTCTTC. Residues: CASSLVGTSSYNEQFF.

V is TRBV30 and J is TRBJ2-5; D could derive from TRBD1 or TRBD2 (5 bases each). V was pared by 3 bases and J by 0 bases, with 17 bases between. This CDR3 contains 16 residues. Germline CDR1 reads GTSNPN; CDR2 reads SVGIG (reference sequence). CDR3 residues: CAWSVQGRRNQETQYF. The CDR3 DNA reads as TGTGCCTGGAGCGTTCAGGGACGCCGGAACCAAGAGACCCAGTACTTC.

The rearrangement uses TRBV6-5 and TRBJ1-2; D not resolved. The V end was cut by 5 bases, the J end by 6 bases, with 13 bases between. Per germline, CDR1 MNHEY and CDR2 SVGAGI. CDR3 size: 13 residues. Written as DNA, the CDR3 is TGTGCCAGCAGTCGGCGGGGATCGGATGGCTACACCTTC. Translation gives CASSRRGSDGYTF.

The chain employs TRBV19 and TRBJ1-2; D uncertain. From germline, CDR1 is LNHDA and CDR2 SQIVND (reference sequence). Deletions cut 5 bases from V and 6 bases from J, with 7 bases between. The CDR3 runs 11 residues. The CDR3 loop reads CASSSQDGYTF. The CDR3 nucleotides are TGTGCCAGTAGTTCCCAGGATGGCTACACCTTC.

In this sample, this clone turned up once. The chain employs TRBV6-2 or TRBV6-3 and TRBJ2-4; D is perhaps TRBD2 (6 bases). V was clipped by 0 bases and J by 1 base, with 22 bases between them. CDR3 length equals 20 residues. The germline V gene has CDR1 MNHEY and CDR2 SVGEGT. CDR3 nucleotide sequence: TGTGCCAGCAGTTACTCGGGGCGGTTAAGGGACTTTGGGGCCAAAAACATTCAGTACTTC. As protein: CASSYSGRLRDFGAKNIQYF.

J is TRBJ1-2 and V is TRBV5-6; 9 bases are shared with TRBD1. The CDR3 runs 16 residues. CDR1 SGHDT and CDR2 YYEEEE come from the germline V gene. The V and J ends lost 3 bases and 4 bases, in that order; junction bases with no gene match: 10. CDR3 residues: CASSWPGQGSTYGYTF. The CDR3 DNA reads TGTGCCAGCAGCTGGCCTGGACAGGGGAGTACCTATGGCTACACCTTC.

The V gene is TRBV24-1, the J gene TRBJ2-5; D is undetermined. Germline V gene sequence: CDR1 KGHDR, CDR2 SFDVKD. V dropped 5 bases and J dropped 0 bases, with 9 bases sitting between them. The CDR3 covers 14 residues. In DNA, the CDR3 is TGTGCCACCAGTGGCCGGCCAAACCAAGAGACCCAGTACTTC. Its translation: CATSGRPNQETQYF.

CDR3 sequence: CASPGLPQETQYF. The CDR3 nucleotides are TGTGCCAGCCCCGGGCTTCCTCAAGAGACCCAGTACTTC. This chain uses TRBV6-4 with TRBJ2-5; no clear D. Germline values: CDR1 MRHNA, CDR2 SNTAGT. This CDR3 is built from 13 residues. Trimming shortened V by 8 bases and J by 2 bases, and 12 bases separated the two germline ends.

The chain employs TRBV7-6 and TRBJ2-3; 10 bases agree with TRBD2. Germline CDR1 is SGHVS and CDR2 is FNYEAQ. The length of the CDR3 is 19 residues. V lost 1 base to trimming and J lost 5 bases; unmatched junction nucleotides: 15. DNA of the CDR3: TGTGCCAGCAGCTTAGAACGAATAGCGGGGGGACGCAGGGAAGATACGCAGTATTTT. This encodes CASSLERIAGGRREDTQYF.

The rearrangement joins TRBV7-9 to TRBJ2-3; 7 bases match TRBD1. The germline V gene has CDR1 SEHNR and CDR2 FQNEAQ (reference sequence). V lost 5 bases and J lost 7; bases outside the gene matches: 15. This CDR3 contains 16 residues. CDR3 coding DNA: TGTGCCAGCAGCCCCTCCTCCGGGACAGCCACGAATACGCAGTATTTT. Its protein product is CASSPSSGTATNTQYF.